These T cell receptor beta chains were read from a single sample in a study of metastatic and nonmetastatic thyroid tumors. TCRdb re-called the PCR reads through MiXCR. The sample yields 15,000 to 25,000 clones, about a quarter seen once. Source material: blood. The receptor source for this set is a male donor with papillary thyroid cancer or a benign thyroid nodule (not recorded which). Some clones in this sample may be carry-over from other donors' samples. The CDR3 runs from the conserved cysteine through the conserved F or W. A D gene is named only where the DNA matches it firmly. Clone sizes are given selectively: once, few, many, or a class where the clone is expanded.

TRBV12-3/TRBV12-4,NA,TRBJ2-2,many,CASRTPNTGELFF,TGTGCCAGTCGGACACCTAACACCGGGGAGCTGTTTTTT
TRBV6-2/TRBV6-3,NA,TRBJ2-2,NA,CASSYSSRGRVRNTGELFF,TGTGCCAGCAGTTACTCGAGTAGGGGGAGAGTTCGAAACACCGGGGAGCTGTTTTTT
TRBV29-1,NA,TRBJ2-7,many,CSVGRRLSYEQYF,TGCAGCGTTGGAAGACGGCTTTCCTACGAGCAGTACTTC
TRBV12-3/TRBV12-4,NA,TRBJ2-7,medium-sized,CASSLRQNSYEQYF,TGTGCCAGCAGTCTTCGACAGAACTCCTACGAGCAGTACTTC
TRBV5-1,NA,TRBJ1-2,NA,CASSLPTAGGGYTF,TGCGCCAGCAGCTTGCCGACGGCGGGAGGTGGCTACACCTTC
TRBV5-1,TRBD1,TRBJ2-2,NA,CASSGGRTGATGELFF,TGCGCCAGCAGTGGGGGCCGGACAGGGGCCACCGGGGAGCTGTTTTTT
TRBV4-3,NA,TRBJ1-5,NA,CASSQDIGGAEQPQHF,TGCGCCAGCAGCCAAGATATCGGGGGGGCGGAACAGCCCCAGCATTTT
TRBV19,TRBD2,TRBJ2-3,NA,CASSTTSVGTDTQYF,TGTGCCAGTAGTACCACTAGCGTTGGCACAGATACGCAGTATTTT
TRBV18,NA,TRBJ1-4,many,CASSPKNRADNEKLFF,TGTGCCAGCTCACCAAAAAACAGGGCAGATAATGAAAAACTGTTTTTT
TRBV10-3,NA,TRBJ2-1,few,CAISQDSYNEQFF,TGTGCCATCAGCCAGGATTCCTACAATGAGCAGTTCTTC
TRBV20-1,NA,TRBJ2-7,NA,CSATDPFPSNEQYF,TGCAGTGCTACAGATCCCTTCCCCTCTAACGAGCAGTACTTC
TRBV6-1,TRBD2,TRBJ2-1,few,CASRRGLATEQFF,TGTGCCAGCAGAAGGGGACTAGCGACGGAGCAGTTCTTC
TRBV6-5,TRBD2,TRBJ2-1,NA,CASSYAFTSGSEQFF,TGTGCCAGCAGTTACGCGTTTACTAGCGGGAGTGAGCAGTTCTTC
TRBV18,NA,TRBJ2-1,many,CASSPREEGLQFF,TGTGCCAGCTCACCAAGGGAGGAGGGATTACAGTTCTTC
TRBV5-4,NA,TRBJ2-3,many,CASSLDGTNTDTQYF,TGTGCCAGCAGCTTGGATGGGACAAACACAGATACGCAGTATTTT
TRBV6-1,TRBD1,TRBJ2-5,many,CASSIMTGAGETQYF,TGTGCCAGCAGTATTATGACAGGGGCCGGAGAGACCCAGTACTTC
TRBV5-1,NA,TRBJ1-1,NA,CASSQDPPRQAFF,TGCGCCAGCAGCCAGGATCCCCCGAGACAAGCTTTCTTT
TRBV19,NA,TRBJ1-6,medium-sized,CASTSRGAGTNSPLHF,TGTGCCAGTACCTCCCGAGGAGCAGGGACCAATTCACCCCTCCACTTT
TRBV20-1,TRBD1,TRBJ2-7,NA,CSAKATGVFYEQYF,TGCAGTGCTAAAGCGACAGGGGTTTTTTACGAGCAGTACTTC
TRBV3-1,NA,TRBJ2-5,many,CASSHVETQYF,TGTGCCAGCAGCCATGTAGAGACCCAGTACTTC
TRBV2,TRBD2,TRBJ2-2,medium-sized,CASSMNGGGRASGELFF,TGTGCCAGCAGTATGAACGGTGGCGGGAGGGCCTCCGGGGAGCTGTTTTTT
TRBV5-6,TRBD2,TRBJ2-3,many,CASQGRVSDTQYF,TGTGCCAGCCAAGGGAGGGTTTCGGATACGCAGTATTTT
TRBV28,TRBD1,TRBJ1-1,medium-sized,CASSPTGTVTEAFF,TGTGCCAGCAGTCCCACCGGGACAGTCACTGAAGCTTTCTTT
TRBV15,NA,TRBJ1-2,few,CATIGDRLEGGYYGYTF,TGTGCCACCATCGGAGATCGGTTAGAGGGCGGATACTATGGCTACACCTTC
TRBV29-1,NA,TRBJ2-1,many,CSVPLGGRYNEQFF,TGCAGCGTTCCCCTGGGGGGACGGTACAATGAGCAGTTCTTC
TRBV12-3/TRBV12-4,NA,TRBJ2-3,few,CASSLDITDTQYF,TGTGCCAGCAGTTTAGATATCACAGACACGCAGTATTTT
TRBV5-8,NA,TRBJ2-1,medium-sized,CASSLVLVLNEQFF,TGTGCCAGCAGCTTGGTGCTAGTACTCAATGAGCAGTTCTTC
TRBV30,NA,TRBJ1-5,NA,CDWSVHNDQPQHF,TGTGACTGGAGTGTACATAATGATCAGCCCCAGCATTTT
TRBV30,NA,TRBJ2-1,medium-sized,CAWSVELESSYNEQFF,TGTGCCTGGAGTGTAGAGCTGGAAAGCTCCTACAATGAGCAGTTCTTC
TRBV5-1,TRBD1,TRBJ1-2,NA,CASSWGTGTGYGYTF,TGCGCCAGCAGCTGGGGGACAGGGACCGGCTATGGCTACACCTTC
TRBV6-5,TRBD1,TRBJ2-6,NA,CASRVATGGQSGANVLTF,TGTGCCAGCAGAGTTGCAACAGGGGGCCAGTCTGGGGCCAACGTCCTGACTTTC
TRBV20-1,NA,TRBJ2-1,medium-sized,CSASPPDGYHNEQFF,TGCAGTGCTAGTCCCCCCGACGGTTACCACAATGAGCAGTTCTTC
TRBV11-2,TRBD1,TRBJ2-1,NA,CASSSGTGQFNNEQFF,TGTGCCAGCAGCTCCGGGACAGGGCAATTTAACAATGAGCAGTTCTTC
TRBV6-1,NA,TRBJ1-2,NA,CASSGSWTPSYGYTF,TGTGCCAGCAGTGGGTCATGGACGCCTAGTTATGGCTACACCTTC
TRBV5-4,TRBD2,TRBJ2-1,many,CASSLGLAAVNEQFF,TGTGCCAGCAGCTTGGGCCTAGCGGCCGTCAATGAGCAGTTCTTC
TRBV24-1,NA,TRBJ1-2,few,CATSDRANYGYTF,TGTGCCACTTCCGACAGAGCTAACTATGGCTACACCTTC
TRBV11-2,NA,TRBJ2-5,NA,CASSLVSSATPAETQYF,TGTGCCAGCAGCTTAGTCAGTAGCGCTACCCCGGCAGAGACCCAGTACTTC
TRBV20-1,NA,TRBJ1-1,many,CSARGTPEAFF,TGCAGTGCTAGGGGGACCCCTGAAGCTTTCTTT
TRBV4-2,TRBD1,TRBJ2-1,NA,CASSPSRDSNEQFF,TGTGCCAGCAGCCCCAGCCGGGACAGTAATGAGCAGTTCTTC
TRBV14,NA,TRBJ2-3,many,CASSPREQGTQYF,TGTGCCAGCAGCCCCCGGGAACAGGGTACGCAGTATTTT
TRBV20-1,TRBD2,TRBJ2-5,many,CSATIGGGETQYF,TGCAGTGCTACGATCGGGGGGGGCGAGACCCAGTACTTC
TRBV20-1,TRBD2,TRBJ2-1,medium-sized,CSANGGGAFYEQFF,TGCAGTGCTAACGGCGGGGGGGCCTTTTATGAGCAGTTCTTC
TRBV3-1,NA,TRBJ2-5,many,CASSQDGGDGGQETQYF,TGTGCCAGCAGCCAAGATGGTGGGGATGGGGGCCAAGAGACCCAGTACTTC
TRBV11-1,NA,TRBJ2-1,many,CASSLGLGRYNEQFF,TGTGCCAGCAGTCTTGGACTGGGGAGATACAATGAGCAGTTCTTC
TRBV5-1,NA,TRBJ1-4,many,CASSPGAGGGEKLFF,TGCGCCAGCAGCCCCGGGGCCGGGGGTGGTGAAAAACTGTTTTTT
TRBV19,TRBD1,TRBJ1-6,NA,CASSGTGGRSPLHF,TGTGCCAGTAGTGGTACAGGGGGCCGTTCACCCCTCCACTTT
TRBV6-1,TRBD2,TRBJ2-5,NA,CASSPGLAGVGETQNF,TGTGCCAGCAGTCCCGGACTAGCGGGGGTGGGGGAGACCCAGAACTTC
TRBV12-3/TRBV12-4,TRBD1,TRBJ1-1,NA,CASSSRTGWSTEAFF,TGTGCCAGCAGTTCTCGGACAGGCTGGTCCACTGAAGCTTTCTTT
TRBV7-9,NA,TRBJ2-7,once,CASSPGPSYEQYF,TGTGCCAGTAGTCCCGGGCCCTCCTACGAGCAGTACTTC
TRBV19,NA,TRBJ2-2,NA,CASSIPGRTTGELFF,TGTGCCAGTAGTATCCCAGGGAGGACCACCGGGGAGCTGTTTTTT
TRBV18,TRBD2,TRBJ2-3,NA,CASSPTSGRARDTQYF,TGTGCCAGCTCACCAACTAGCGGGAGGGCCCGGGATACGCAGTATTTT